The clone carrying this T cell receptor (beta chain) was counted ten times or more. Through a sample-barcoded 5' primer and a J-beta primer mix, a second PCR was run for about 6 to 11 cycles. MiXCR was run by TCRdb on the 5' RACE reads, yielding one entry per CDR3 protein. The table lists around 650,000 distinct CDR3 sequences, roughly 32% of them singletons. This sample is drawn from a study of blood T cells in healthy people across ages. Germline V CDR1 and CDR2: SGHTA, FQGNSA. The CDR3 runs 16 residues. The V and J ends lost 4 bases and 7 bases, in that order; junction bases with no gene match: 13.

The receptor comes from an elderly woman in good health. V usage is TRBV7-2 and J usage is TRBJ2-1, with TRBD1 matching 7 bases. The material sequenced was blood. CDR3 residues: CASSSHRGDMGNEQFF. CDR3 nucleotide sequence: TGTGCCAGCAGCTCCCACAGGGGCGACATGGGGAATGAGCAGTTCTTC.